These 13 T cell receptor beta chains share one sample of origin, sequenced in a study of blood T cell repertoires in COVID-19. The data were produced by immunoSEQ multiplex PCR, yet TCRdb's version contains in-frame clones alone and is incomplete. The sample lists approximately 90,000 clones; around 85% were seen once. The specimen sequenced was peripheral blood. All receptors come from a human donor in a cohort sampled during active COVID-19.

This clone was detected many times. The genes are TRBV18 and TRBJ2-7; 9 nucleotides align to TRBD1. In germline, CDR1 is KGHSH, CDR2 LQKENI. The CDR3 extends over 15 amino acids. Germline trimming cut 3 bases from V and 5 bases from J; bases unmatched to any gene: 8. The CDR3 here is CASSPGQGMGNEQYF. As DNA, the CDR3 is TGTGCCAGCTCACCGGGACAGGGAATGGGGAACGAGCAGTACTTC.

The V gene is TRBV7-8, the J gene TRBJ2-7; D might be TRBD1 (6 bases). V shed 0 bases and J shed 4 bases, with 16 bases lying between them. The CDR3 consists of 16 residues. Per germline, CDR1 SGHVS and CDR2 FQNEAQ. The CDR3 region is CASSLALGQMDYEQYF. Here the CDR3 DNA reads TGTGCCAGCAGCTTAGCCTTGGGACAAATGGATTACGAGCAGTACTTC.

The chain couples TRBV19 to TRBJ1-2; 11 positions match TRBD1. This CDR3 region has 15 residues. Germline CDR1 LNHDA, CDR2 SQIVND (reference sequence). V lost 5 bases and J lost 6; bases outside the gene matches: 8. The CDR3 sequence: CASSRDRGNIHGYTF. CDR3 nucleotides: TGTGCCAGTAGTCGGGACAGGGGGAACATTCATGGCTACACCTTC.

The CDR3 reads CASSPLAGTDTQYF. The CDR3 DNA sequence: TGTGCCAGCTCACCACTAGCGGGAACAGATACGCAGTATTTT. The chain couples TRBV18 to TRBJ2-3, with 8 bases identical to TRBD2. The trim removed 1 base at V and 3 bases at J, leaving 0 bases unmatched. The CDR3 is made up of 14 amino acids. Germline CDR1 reads KGHSH; CDR2 reads LQKENI.

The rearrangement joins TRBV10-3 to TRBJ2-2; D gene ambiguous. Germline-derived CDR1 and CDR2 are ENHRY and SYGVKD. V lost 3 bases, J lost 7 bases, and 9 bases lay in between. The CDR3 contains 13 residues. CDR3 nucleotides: TGTGCCATCAGTGATAGAAATGGCGGGGAGCTGTTTTTT. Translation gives CAISDRNGGELFF.

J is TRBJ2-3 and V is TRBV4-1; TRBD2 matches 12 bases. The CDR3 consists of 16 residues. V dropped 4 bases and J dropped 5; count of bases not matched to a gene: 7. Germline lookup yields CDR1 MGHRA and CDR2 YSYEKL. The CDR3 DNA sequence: TGCGCCAGCAGCCTTGGACTAGCGGGGCAGGAAGATACGCAGTATTTT. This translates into CASSLGLAGQEDTQYF.

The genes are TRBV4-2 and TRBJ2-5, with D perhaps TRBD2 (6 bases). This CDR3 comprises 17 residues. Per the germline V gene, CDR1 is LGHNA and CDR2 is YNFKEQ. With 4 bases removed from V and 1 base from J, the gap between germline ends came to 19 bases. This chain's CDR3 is CASSPRRAVEGQETQYF. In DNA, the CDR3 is TGTGCCAGCAGCCCCAGAAGGGCCGTGGAGGGCCAAGAGACCCAGTACTTC.

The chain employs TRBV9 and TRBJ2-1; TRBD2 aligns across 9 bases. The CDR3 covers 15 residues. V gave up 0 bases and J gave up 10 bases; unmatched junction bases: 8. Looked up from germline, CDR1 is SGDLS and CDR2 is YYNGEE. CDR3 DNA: TGTGCCAGCAGCGTAGTCGGCGGGAGGGCCTCGGAGCAGTTCTTC. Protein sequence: CASSVVGGRASEQFF. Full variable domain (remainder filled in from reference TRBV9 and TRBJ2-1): DSGVTQTPKHLITATGQRVTLRCSPRSGDLSVYWYQQSLDQGLQFLIQYYNGEERAKGNILERFSAQQFPDLHSELNLSSLELGDSALYFCASSVVGGRASEQFFGPGTRLTVL.

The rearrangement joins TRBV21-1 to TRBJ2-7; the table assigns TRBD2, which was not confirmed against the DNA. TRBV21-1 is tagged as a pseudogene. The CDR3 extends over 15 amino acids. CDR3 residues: CASDRGLSDPHEQYF. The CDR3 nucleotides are TGTGCCAGCGATCGGGGACTCTCAGATCCCCACGAGCAGTACTTC.

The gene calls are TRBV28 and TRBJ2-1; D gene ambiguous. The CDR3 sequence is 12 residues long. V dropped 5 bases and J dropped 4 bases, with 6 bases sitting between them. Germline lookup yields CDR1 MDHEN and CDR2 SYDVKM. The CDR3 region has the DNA TGTGCCAGCAGTCTAAGATACAATGAGCAGTTCTTC. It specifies CASSLRYNEQFF.

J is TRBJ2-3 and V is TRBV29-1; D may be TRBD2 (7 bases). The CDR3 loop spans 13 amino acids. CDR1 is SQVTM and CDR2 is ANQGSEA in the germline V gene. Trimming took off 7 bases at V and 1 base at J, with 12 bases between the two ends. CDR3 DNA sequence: TGCAGCGGGGAGGGACAAGGCACAGATACGCAGTATTTT. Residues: CSGEGQGTDTQYF.

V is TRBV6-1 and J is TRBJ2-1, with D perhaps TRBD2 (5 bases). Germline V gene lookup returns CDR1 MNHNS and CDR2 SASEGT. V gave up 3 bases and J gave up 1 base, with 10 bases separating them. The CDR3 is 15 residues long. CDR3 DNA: TGTGCCAGCAGTGAGAGTCCGGGGTCCTACAATGAGCAGTTCTTC. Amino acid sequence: CASSESPGSYNEQFF.

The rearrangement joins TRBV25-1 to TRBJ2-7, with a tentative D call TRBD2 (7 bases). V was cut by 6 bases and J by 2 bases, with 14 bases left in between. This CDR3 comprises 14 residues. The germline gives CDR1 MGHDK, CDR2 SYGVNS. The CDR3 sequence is CASRGGAGAYEQYF. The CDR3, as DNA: TGTGCCAGCAGGGGGGGGGCAGGGGCCTACGAGCAGTACTTC.